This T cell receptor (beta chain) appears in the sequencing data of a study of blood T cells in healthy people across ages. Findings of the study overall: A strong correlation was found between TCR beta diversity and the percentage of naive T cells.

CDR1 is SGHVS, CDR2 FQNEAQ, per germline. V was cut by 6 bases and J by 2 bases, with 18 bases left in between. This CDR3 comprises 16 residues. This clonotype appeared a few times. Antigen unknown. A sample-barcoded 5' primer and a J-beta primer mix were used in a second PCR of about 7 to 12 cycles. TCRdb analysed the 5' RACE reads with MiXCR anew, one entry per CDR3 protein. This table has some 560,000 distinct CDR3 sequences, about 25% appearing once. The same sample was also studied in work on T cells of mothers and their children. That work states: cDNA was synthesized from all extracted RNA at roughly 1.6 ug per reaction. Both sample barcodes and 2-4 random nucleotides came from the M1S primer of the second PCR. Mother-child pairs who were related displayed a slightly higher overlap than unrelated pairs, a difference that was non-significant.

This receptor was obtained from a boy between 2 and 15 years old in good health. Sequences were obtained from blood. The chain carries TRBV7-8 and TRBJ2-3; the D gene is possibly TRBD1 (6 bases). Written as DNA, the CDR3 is TGTGCCAGCAGTTACAGGGTTCAAACACCCACAGATACGCAGTATTTT. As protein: CASSYRVQTPTDTQYF.